This T cell receptor beta chain originates from a study of cytomegalovirus exposure and HLA in healthy donors. General observations from the study: Within an earlier analysis, most TCR beta V segments proved productive either about 87% or about 30% of the time. In a later analysis, TCR beta V- and J-gene trimming was associated with a missense DCLRE1C variant. For most subjects, TCR beta sequences were reported to predict HLA-A and HLA-B alleles with accuracy. It was reported in a later analysis that an Asian-associated ancestry cluster showed fewer N-insertions than the approximately 700-donor mean.

This clone has more than one count but fewer than ten. Its antigen is unidentified. Researchers ran the PCR with 60 Vbeta and 13 Jbeta primers. TCRdb's copy holds only in-frame clones and misses some; the assay was immunoSEQ multiplex PCR. The data hold around 100,000 clones, with just under 80% observed a single time. CDR1 is WNHNN and CDR2 is SYGVQD in the germline V gene (reference sequence). The CDR3 loop spans 12 amino acids. V gave up 6 bases and J gave up 1 base, with 6 bases separating them. The sample comprised PBMCs. V is TRBV10-1 and J is TRBJ1-1, with D possibly matching TRBD1 (6 bases). The TCR comes from a woman aged 40 to 50 in good health and CMV-seropositive. This CDR3 reads CASRGQNTEAFF. CDR3 DNA sequence: TGCGCCAGCAGGGGACAGAACACTGAAGCTTTCTTT.